A single sample is the source of the 28 T cell receptor beta chains below, sequenced in a study of T cells after yellow fever vaccination. TCRdb analysed the 5' RACE reads with MiXCR anew, one entry per CDR3 protein. The sample has 120,000 or so distinct CDR3 sequences; approximately 16% are singletons. The sequencing here drew on CD8+ T cells sorted from PBMCs, taken 5 days after the yellow fever booster vaccination. The receptors were gathered from a man aged 18-30 years who received the YFV17D yellow fever vaccine.

In this sample, this clonotype turned up a few times. The chain joins TRBV12-3 or TRBV12-4 to TRBJ1-6; TRBD1 agrees at 7 bases. The V and J ends lost 4 bases and 16 bases, in that order; junction bases with no gene match: 7. The CDR3 has 12 residues. DNA of the CDR3: TGTGCCAGCAGTTCCGCCGGGACAGTTCTCCACTTT. It specifies CASSSAGTVLHF.

The V call is TRBV6-5, the J call TRBJ1-2, with D perhaps TRBD1 (6 bases). With 4 bases removed from V and 9 bases from J, the gap between germline ends came to 12 bases. This CDR3 contains 12 residues. The germline V gene encodes CDR1 MNHEY and CDR2 SVGAGI. The CDR3 nucleotides read TGTGCCAGCAGTTCAATCCAGGGGAGCTACACCTTC. It yields the protein CASSSIQGSYTF.

The genes are TRBV6-5 and TRBJ2-3; maybe TRBD2 (6 bases). CDR3 length: 17 amino acids. Looked up from germline, CDR1 is MNHEY and CDR2 is SVGAGI. Trimming removed 4 bases at V and 2 bases at J, with 19 bases between. CDR3 sequence (DNA): TGTGCCAGCAGTTTCTCTGGGGGGTCAACGTTCACAGATACGCAGTATTTT. Translating gives CASSFSGGSTFTDTQYF.

This clonotype was seen only a few times. The chain links TRBV6-5 to TRBJ1-1, with unresolved D. V was shortened by 8 bases and J by 2 bases, with 9 bases between the two germline ends. CDR1 and CDR2 from the germline V gene are MNHEY and SVGAGI. The CDR3 length is 12 residues. CDR3 nucleotides: TGTGCCAGCGGAGGGCCCAACACTGAAGCTTTCTTT. Protein: CASGGPNTEAFF.

This clonotype was counted between two and nine times. This CDR3 is CAWSVGGGLDTQYF. CDR3 nucleotides: TGTGCCTGGAGTGTCGGGGGGGGGCTAGATACGCAGTATTTT. The gene calls are TRBV30 and TRBJ2-3, with 8 bases identical to TRBD2. Germline trimming cut 0 bases from V and 5 bases from J; bases unmatched to any gene: 4. There are 14 residues in the CDR3. CDR1 and CDR2 from the germline V gene are GTSNPN and SVGIG (reference sequence).

This clonotype was counted many times. CDR3 sequence (DNA): TGCAGCGTCACAACAGGGATCAGCTACGAGCAGTACTTC. Amino acid sequence: CSVTTGISYEQYF. The rearrangement uses TRBV29-1 and TRBJ2-7, with TRBD1 as a possible D gene (6 bases). CDR3 length: 13 amino acids. The V and J ends lost 6 bases and 3 bases respectively, with 15 bases between them. Germline V CDR1 and CDR2: SQVTM, ANQGSEA.

This clonotype was seen only once. The chain joins TRBV12-3 or TRBV12-4 to TRBJ1-2; 9 bases fit TRBD1. CDR3 size: 18 residues. V lost 5 bases and J lost 3; bases outside the gene matches: 16. The CDR3 region has the DNA TGTGCCAGCAGTGAGCCTCCGGGACAGGGAAAGTCCCACTATGGCTACACCTTC. Its translation is CASSEPPGQGKSHYGYTF.

This clonotype was seen a few times. The V gene is TRBV6-5, the J gene TRBJ1-2, with 11 bases identical to TRBD1. V lost 8 bases to trimming and J lost 5 bases; unmatched junction nucleotides: 7. This CDR3 has 14 amino acids. Looked up from germline, CDR1 is MNHEY and CDR2 is SVGAGI. As DNA, the CDR3 is TGTGCCAGCGGACAGGGGGCGGGAGGGTATGGCTACACCTTC. It translates to CASGQGAGGYGYTF.

The chain links TRBV29-1 to TRBJ1-2; no definite D call. The V end lost 3 bases, the J end lost 2 bases, and 16 bases lay between the germline ends. The CDR3 is 15 residues long. Germline CDR1 SQVTM, CDR2 ANQGSEA. CDR3 in DNA: TGCAGCGTTGATCTGGCTAGGCCCTCCAACTATGGCTACACCTTC. It encodes CSVDLARPSNYGYTF.

This clonotype was seen a few times. J is TRBJ1-2 and V is TRBV7-9, with D uncertain. Germline assignment: CDR1 SEHNR and CDR2 FQNEAQ (reference sequence). The CDR3 is 15 amino acids. V was cut by 0 bases and J by 4 bases, with 12 bases left in between. The CDR3 region has the DNA TGTGCCAGCAGCTTAGCCCTAGCCCATCGCTATGGCTACACCTTC. The encoded protein is CASSLALAHRYGYTF.

The rearrangement joins TRBV27 to TRBJ2-6; the match to TRBD1 covers 7 bases. The V gene's germline CDR1 is MNHEY and CDR2 SMNVEV (reference sequence). This CDR3 spans 16 amino acids. With V trimmed by 4 bases and J by 0 bases, 3 bases remained unmatched. The CDR3 region has the DNA TGTGCCAGCAGTTGGACAGGCAACTCTGGGGCCAACGTCCTGACTTTC. This gives the protein CASSWTGNSGANVLTF. The variable domain in full, with the rest retrieved from reference TRBV27 and TRBJ2-6, is EAQVTQNPRYLITVTGKKLTVTCSQNMNHEYMSWYRQDPGLGLRQIYYSMNVEVTDKGDVPEGYKVSRKEKRNFPLILESPSPNQTSLYFCASSWTGNSGANVLTFGAGSRLTVL.

This chain joins TRBV11-2 and TRBJ2-5; 7 bases are a match to TRBD2. The CDR3 covers 14 residues. CDR1 is SGHAT, CDR2 FQNNGV, per germline. V trimming: 5 bases; J trimming: 2 bases; junction bases outside the gene matches: 5. This chain's CDR3 is CASSKGLLQETQYF. The CDR3 coding sequence is TGTGCCAGCAGCAAGGGACTACTTCAAGAGACCCAGTACTTC.

A remark on this clonotype: One junction end disagrees with the germline gene, perhaps due to a read error. The rearrangement links TRBV7-9 to TRBJ2-7; D uncertain. The CDR3 covers 14 residues. Germline V gene data show CDR1 as SEHNR and CDR2 as FQNEAQ (reference sequence). This CDR3 is CASTLGGPGYVQYF. For the CDR3, the DNA is TGTGCCAGCACCCTGGGCGGCCCGGGCTACGTGCAGTACTTC.

A few counts support this clonotype. V gene TRBV12-3 or TRBV12-4 combines with J gene TRBJ2-3; no definite D call. V lost 3 bases to trimming and J lost 4 bases, with 8 bases between them. This CDR3 has 13 amino acids. Here the CDR3 reads CASSFGLSDTQYF. In DNA, the CDR3 is TGTGCCAGCAGTTTTGGTCTGTCAGATACGCAGTATTTT.

The V and J genes are TRBV9 and TRBJ1-2; D is unresolved. CDR1 is SGDLS and CDR2 is YYNGEE in the germline V gene. V lost 0 bases to trimming and J lost 2 bases, with 8 bases between them. The CDR3 spans 14 residues. The CDR3 region is CASSVGETNYGYTF. CDR3 nucleotide sequence: TGTGCCAGCAGCGTAGGCGAAACCAACTATGGCTACACCTTC.

Ten or more counts support this clonotype. CDR3 in DNA: TGCGCCAGCAGCCAAGGGATCGGCGGCAGGGACCTTAACTATGGCTACACCTTC. Residues: CASSQGIGGRDLNYGYTF. This chain joins TRBV4-3 and TRBJ1-2, with D maybe TRBD1 (5 bases). In germline, CDR1 is LGHNA, CDR2 YSLEER. Trimming pared 1 base from V and 1 base from J, leaving 19 bases between. The CDR3 contains 18 residues.

The V and J genes are TRBV19 and TRBJ2-1; D uncertain. The CDR3 contains 17 residues. The germline V gene encodes CDR1 LNHDA and CDR2 SQIVND (reference sequence). With 6 bases removed from V and 0 bases from J, the gap between germline ends came to 18 bases. The CDR3 spells CASSHIGTLSSYNEQFF. The DNA of the CDR3 is TGTGCCAGTAGCCATATTGGTACTTTGAGCTCCTACAATGAGCAGTTCTTC.

In its sample, this clonotype was seen many times. The J gene is TRBJ1-5, the V gene TRBV7-8; no firm D call. CDR3 length: 16 residues. V was pared by 5 bases and J by 3 bases, with 17 bases between. CDR1 is SGHVS, CDR2 FQNEAQ, per germline. The CDR3 nucleotides read TGTGCCAGCAGCCATATTAACTATAGCCCCAATCAGCCCCAGCATTTT. This gives the protein CASSHINYSPNQPQHF.

This clonotype was seen a handful of times. The CDR3 bases are TGTGCCAGCAGCTCCCCGCTTAGCCAAGAGACCCAGTACTTC. Its translation is CASSSPLSQETQYF. The J gene is TRBJ2-5, the V gene TRBV7-9, with D hard to call. Trimming removed 4 bases from V and 1 base from J, with 10 bases in between. CDR3 length equals 14 residues. Germline values: CDR1 SEHNR, CDR2 FQNEAQ (reference sequence).

Only a few counts were recorded for this clonotype. V gene TRBV20-1 combines with J gene TRBJ2-7, with 8 positions matching TRBD2. This CDR3 contains 15 residues. Germline CDR1 and CDR2: DFQATT and SNEGSKA (reference sequence). Trimming removed 1 base from V and 4 bases from J; junction bases left unmatched: 9. The CDR3 reads CSARVGGAAGYEQYV. CDR3 in DNA: TGCAGTGCTAGAGTCGGGGGGGCCGCCGGGTACGAGCAGTACGTC.

This clonotype was counted between two and nine times. The chain joins TRBV20-1 to TRBJ1-4, with TRBD1 as a possible D gene (5 bases). The CDR3 totals 14 residues. CDR1 DFQATT and CDR2 SNEGSKA come from the germline V gene (reference sequence). Trimming shortened V by 2 bases and J by 5 bases, and 12 bases separated the two germline ends. CDR3 DNA sequence: TGCAGTGCTAGATCCGGGACTGCGAATGAAAAACTGTTTTTT. Amino acid sequence: CSARSGTANEKLFF.

The chain employs TRBV27 and TRBJ1-2; D possibly corresponds to TRBD1 (6 bases). This CDR3 contains 15 residues. The V end lost 6 bases, the J end lost 4 bases, and 18 bases lay between the germline ends. CDR1 is MNHEY, CDR2 SMNVEV, per germline (reference sequence). The CDR3 DNA is TGTGCCAGCAGCCCACAGGGACCCCTTTTCTATGGCTACACCTTC. Translation: CASSPQGPLFYGYTF.

This clonotype was seen once. The chain has TRBV12-3 or TRBV12-4 and TRBJ1-5; a weak D match, TRBD1 (5 bases). The CDR3 is 14 amino acids. V was pared by 4 bases and J by 2 bases, with 9 bases between. As DNA, the CDR3 is TGTGCCAGCAGTTCAGCGGGGGGCAATCAGCCCCAGCATTTT. This translates into CASSSAGGNQPQHF.

This clonotype was counted a few times. The chain couples TRBV19 to TRBJ2-6; no reliable D call. The CDR3 length is 15 residues. V lost 7 bases and J lost 0, with 10 bases in between. The germline gives CDR1 LNHDA, CDR2 SQIVND (reference sequence). The CDR3 DNA is TGTGCCAGTACTGAAGACGGCTCTGGGGCCAACGTCCTGACTTTC. This codes for CASTEDGSGANVLTF.

The chain recombines TRBV7-8 with TRBJ2-1; D is unclear. This CDR3 contains 15 residues. V lost 0 bases and J 0 bases, leaving 6 bases between the germline ends. CDR1 SGHVS and CDR2 FQNEAQ come from the germline V gene. The DNA for the CDR3 is TGTGCCAGCAGCTTAGCAAGGAGCTCCTACAATGAGCAGTTCTTC. It yields the protein CASSLARSSYNEQFF.

In its sample, this clonotype was seen a few times. This chain connects TRBV6-2 or TRBV6-3 to TRBJ2-1, with 9 bases aligning to TRBD1. Germline trimming cut 6 bases from V and 6 bases from J; bases unmatched to any gene: 12. CDR3 length equals 16 residues. Germline V gives CDR1 MNHEY, CDR2 SVGEGT. CDR3 loop: CASSLTRDRVFNEQFF. Here the CDR3 DNA reads TGTGCCAGCAGCCTTACCCGGGACAGGGTATTCAATGAGCAGTTCTTC.

The chain combines TRBV12-3 or TRBV12-4 with TRBJ2-3, with 8 positions matching TRBD2. J gave up 6 bases and V 2 bases, and 4 bases lay outside the gene matches. The CDR3 sequence is 14 residues long. This CDR3 reads CASSLHGGDDTQYF. The CDR3 DNA reads as TGTGCCAGCAGTTTACACGGGGGGGATGATACGCAGTATTTT.

J is TRBJ2-5 and V is TRBV6-6; either TRBD1 or TRBD2 may fit D (5 bases each). Germline-derived CDR1 and CDR2 are MNHNY and SVGAGI (reference sequence). The V end was cut by 7 bases, the J end by 7 bases, with 10 bases between. The length of the CDR3 is 11 residues. The CDR3 loop reads CASIGAGTQYF. The CDR3 DNA is TGTGCCAGCATCGGGGCGGGGACCCAGTACTTC.